This TCR beta chain is from a study of cytotoxic CD8 clonotypes in ibrutinib-treated CLL. Overall study findings and caveats: Researchers report that baseline clonality outpaced age-matched healthy donors and tracked circulating CD8+ T-cell counts. Sustained-remission patients were sampled at different times than progressing patients were.

A few counts support this clone. The antigen is undetermined. The V segment lost 3 bases and the J segment 2 bases; nucleotides outside the gene matches: 12. This CDR3 has 18 amino acids. Germline CDR1 KGHSH, CDR2 LQKENI. Libraries were prepared by immunoSEQ multiplex PCR; TCRdb keeps only in-frame clonotypes and omits some of them. The data hold fewer than 80,000 clones, with less than 75% observed a single time. The chain carries TRBV18 and TRBJ1-5; TRBD1 agrees at 8 bases. The TCR was taken from a human donor with chronic lymphocytic leukemia. Sequenced material: PBMCs, taken after 12 months of ibrutinib treatment. The CDR3 DNA is TGTGCCAGCTCACCGACAGGGGTTCTAGTTTTGCGCAATCAGCCCCAGCATTTT. Protein product: CASSPTGVLVLRNQPQHF.